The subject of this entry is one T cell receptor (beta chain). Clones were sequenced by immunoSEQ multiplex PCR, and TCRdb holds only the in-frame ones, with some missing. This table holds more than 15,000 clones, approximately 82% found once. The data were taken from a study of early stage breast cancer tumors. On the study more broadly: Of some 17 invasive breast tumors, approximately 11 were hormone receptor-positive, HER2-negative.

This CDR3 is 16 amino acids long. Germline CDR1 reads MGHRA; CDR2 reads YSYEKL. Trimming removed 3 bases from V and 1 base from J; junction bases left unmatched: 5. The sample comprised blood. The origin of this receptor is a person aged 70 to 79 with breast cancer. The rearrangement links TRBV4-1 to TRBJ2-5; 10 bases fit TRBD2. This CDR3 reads CASSHELAGGQETQYF. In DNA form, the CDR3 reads TGCGCCAGCAGCCATGAATTAGCGGGGGGCCAAGAGACCCAGTACTTC.